This is a list of T cell receptor beta chains from one sample in a study of blood T cell repertoires in COVID-19. Produced via immunoSEQ multiplex PCR; TCRdb's table is partial and in-frame only. The sample has 200,000 to 250,000 clones; 88% are singletons. Sequencing was done on a sample of PBMCs or T cells enriched from blood (not recorded which). Receptor source: a woman aged 25 to 45 who had been exposed to COVID-19. Each CDR3 is given without its conserved first and last residue.

CDR3,V
AIADKSTDTQY,TRBV10-3
ASSPQSARFGYGYT,TRBV19
ASSPGFMSGNTIY,TRBV2
ASSLGVRRVNTEAF,TRBV5-1
ASSNGQAGFYEQY,TRBV7-2
ASSNTGLAVSEQF,TRBV2
ASSFRLAGGVNEQF,TRBV28
ASRMGLSNYGYT,TRBV28
ASSLGGRASYNEQF,TRBV5-1
ASSQDPGGLTYEQY,TRBV4-1
ASSPNRRRETQY,TRBV18
ATSDFHRDSNYGYT,TRBV24-1
ASNIAGGRYNEQF,TRBV28
ASSYSGRGTYEQY,TRBV6-5
ASSPTPGQGKTEAF,TRBV18
AFSGGSDTQY,TRBV30
ASSESGSTKDTQY,TRBV10-1
ASSKLGGTESYNEQF,TRBV2
ASSPGTSGQDTQY,TRBV2
ASIDPLGGVYGYT,TRBV6-6
ASGPSRDSSYEQY,TRBV2
ASMVRGRSGYT,TRBV28
ASLTSEAGELF,TRBV2
ASSFRGRYEQY,TRBV27
ASSTQGAPREKLF,TRBV6-5
SVEMTGKTIYNEQF,TRBV29-1
ASSQRSGTSTDTQY,TRBV3-1/TRBV3-2
ASSGIAGATDTQY,TRBV9
ASSPSPGQGLYGYT,TRBV2
ASSPRSGLAEDKALQF,TRBV6-4
ASSLAVSYEQY,TRBV5-1
ASSLAGGTPQH,TRBV3-1/TRBV3-2
ASRRGNTEAF,TRBV6-5
ASSKVNRENTEAF,TRBV19
ASSPGTGDNEQF,TRBV5-1
ASSPRTGEAF,TRBV7-9
ASSPTNIRRVYEQY,TRBV3-1/TRBV3-2
ASSNLGGYEQY,TRBV6-5
AIQIRTSDEQF,TRBV10-3
ASSFYLAGGTYNEQF,TRBV5-1
ASSVGGRGQPQH,TRBV5-1
ASSQSGGVAANTGELF,TRBV4-1
ATSDPVTSGSKSSYNEQF,TRBV24-1
SVGGQKGQPQH,TRBV29-1
ASRQTSGSTRGF,TRBV6-5
ATVGAGTGDETQY,TRBV6-5